This paragraph covers one T cell receptor (beta chain) sequence. The antigen is unknown. The sample comes from a study of T cell responses to AZD1222 COVID-19 vaccine. Whole-study findings and limits: The reported proportion of spike-specific TCRs targeting unmutated variant regions was nearly half. Clonal diversity may have been underestimated in mostly white British donors. At baseline, seropositivity was found in only a handful of AZD1222 recipients. CD4 TCRs linked to vaccination spanned spike, dominating at 160-218 and 743-854.

Produced via immunoSEQ multiplex PCR; TCRdb's table is partial and in-frame only. The sample records about 74,000 clones, 85% to 95% being singletons. Material: peripheral blood, obtained 28 days after the second AZD1222 dose. This TCR came from an adult who received the AZD1222 COVID-19 vaccine.

DNA for the CDR3: TGTGCCAGCAGCCAAGACGGGGGAAGAGGGGAAAAACTGTTTTTT. Amino acids: CASSQDGGRGEKLFF. This chain links TRBV14 with TRBJ1-4; tentatively, D is TRBD1 (5 bases). The length of the CDR3 is 15 residues. Per the germline V gene, CDR1 is SGHDN and CDR2 is FVKESK. Trimming pared 0 bases from V and 8 bases from J, leaving 13 bases between.